The rows below give T cell receptor beta chains drawn from one sample of a study of graft-versus-host responses after intestinal transplantation. The antigens these receptors bind are not known. The assay was immunoSEQ multiplex PCR, and TCRdb's table has in-frame clones only and misses some. In the table there are about 85,000 clones, around 90% of which are singletons. Sequences were derived from unstimulated CD8+ T cells sorted from spleen or lymph node cells, sampled before transplant. The receptors come from a human donor who was the organ donor for an intestinal transplant. The CDR3 runs from the conserved cysteine through the conserved F or W. D genes are given only for firm matches. Size values are once, few and many counts, or a class for expanded clones, and some rows have none.

D	V	length	size	J	CDR3	DNA
.	TRBV7-6	16	.	TRBJ1-3	CASTIGALYSGNTIYF	TGTGCCAGCACTATAGGGGCCCTTTACTCTGGAAACACCATATATTTT
.	TRBV11-2	18	.	TRBJ2-4	CASSLDWKRSLAKNIQYF	TGTGCCAGCAGCTTAGATTGGAAAAGAAGTTTAGCCAAAAACATTCAGTACTTC
.	TRBV7-9	14	.	TRBJ1-6	CASSLRGYNSPLHF	TGTGCCAGCAGCTTACGGGGTTATAATTCACCCCTCCACTTT
.	TRBV6-5	12	.	TRBJ2-3	CASGPSSDTQYF	TGTGCCAGCGGCCCTAGTTCAGATACGCAGTATTTT
.	TRBV18	14	few	TRBJ1-1	CASSPGGAGTEAFF	TGTGCCAGCTCACCAGGGGGGGCAGGGACCGAAGCTTTCTTT
TRBD2	TRBV7-9	16	.	TRBJ2-3	CASSLGQWLAEDTQYF	TGTGCCAGCAGCTTGGGGCAATGGCTAGCGGAAGATACGCAGTATTTT
TRBD2	TRBV9	16	.	TRBJ2-1	CASSVSGETFYNEQFF	TGTGCCAGCAGCGTTAGCGGGGAGACCTTCTACAATGAGCAGTTCTTC
.	TRBV7-9	13	.	TRBJ1-1	CASSLIDRPEAFF	TGTGCCAGCAGCTTAATAGACAGACCTGAAGCTTTCTTT
.	TRBV7-2	12	.	TRBJ2-7	CASRKEGYEQYF	TGTGCCAGCCGGAAGGAGGGATACGAGCAGTACTTC
TRBD1	TRBV6-1	16	.	TRBJ1-2	CASSERAGRGPYGYTF	TGTGCCAGCAGTGAGAGGGCGGGCAGGGGGCCCTATGGCTACACCTTC
.	TRBV6-5	16	.	TRBJ2-1	CASSYTGVGVSNEQFF	TGTGCCAGCAGTTACACGGGAGTCGGTGTTAGCAATGAGCAGTTCTTC
.	TRBV6-5	13	.	TRBJ2-1	CASTPKVRDEQFF	TGTGCCAGCACCCCGAAGGTTCGTGATGAGCAGTTCTTC
.	TRBV9	15	.	TRBJ2-5	CASSNDSTRGETQYF	TGTGCCAGCAGTAACGACAGCACCAGGGGAGAGACCCAGTACTTC
.	TRBV18	15	once	TRBJ1-4	CASSPGGARNEKLFF	TGTGCCAGCTCACCTGGGGGGGCGAGAAATGAAAAACTGTTTTTT
.	TRBV6-5	13	.	TRBJ2-1	CASSYSPGSNKFF	TGTGCCAGCAGTTACTCGCCGGGTTCTAATAAGTTCTTC
.	TRBV11-2	17	.	TRBJ1-1	CASSLGGTGANNTEAFF	TGTGCCAGCAGCTTAGGTGGTACGGGGGCCAATAACACTGAAGCTTTCTTT
TRBD2	TRBV2	16	.	TRBJ2-7	CASSEGVTGRANEQYF	TGTGCCAGCAGTGAAGGGGTAACCGGGAGGGCTAACGAGCAGTACTTC
.	TRBV7-9	14	once	TRBJ1-2	CASSLATGFYGYTF	TGTGCCAGCAGCTTGGCTACAGGGTTCTATGGCTACACCTTC
.	TRBV6-5	11	.	TRBJ2-7	CASQYAHEQYF	TGTGCCAGCCAGTATGCACACGAGCAGTACTTC
.	TRBV11-2	14	.	TRBJ2-7	CASSLGGDSYEQYF	TGTGCCAGCAGCTTAGGTGGCGACTCCTACGAGCAGTACTTC
.	TRBV5-6	18	.	TRBJ1-1	CASSLEFVGVLRDTEAFF	TGTGCCAGCAGCTTGGAATTTGTAGGGGTGTTAAGGGACACTGAAGCTTTCTTT
.	TRBV4-1	12	.	TRBJ2-7	CASSQEPGTQYF	TGCGCCAGCAGCCAAGAGCCGGGTACCCAGTACTTC
.	TRBV11-2	16	.	TRBJ2-3	CASSPTPISTTDTQYF	TGTGCCAGCAGCCCCACCCCTATTAGTACCACAGATACGCAGTATTTT
.	TRBV7-9	13	.	TRBJ2-7	CASSLLPSYEQYF	TGTGCCAGCAGCTTACTCCCTTCCTACGAGCAGTACTTC
TRBD2	TRBV9	17	.	TRBJ2-7	CASSAHPSAGGIYEQYF	TGTGCCAGCAGCGCACACCCGTCAGCGGGAGGAATATACGAGCAGTACTTC
.	TRBV9	17	.	TRBJ2-4	CASSVDGSGTTKNIQYF	TGTGCCAGCAGCGTAGACGGTAGCGGAACGACCAAAAACATTCAGTACTTC
TRBD1	TRBV7-9	16	.	TRBJ2-7	CASSQRGTGAFYEQYF	TGTGCCAGCAGTCAACGAGGGACAGGTGCGTTTTACGAGCAGTACTTC
.	TRBV5-1	15	.	TRBJ2-1	CASSPTGLGYNEQFF	TGCGCCAGCAGCCCCACGGGACTCGGATACAATGAGCAGTTCTTC
TRBD1	TRBV5-1	14	.	TRBJ2-7	CASSWEQGASEQYF	TGCGCCAGCAGCTGGGAACAGGGGGCGTCGGAGCAGTACTTC
.	TRBV28	15	.	TRBJ2-5	CASSFSPPSGETQYF	TGTGCCAGCAGTTTTTCCCCCCCTTCCGGAGAGACCCAGTACTTC
.	TRBV7-6	15	.	TRBJ2-1	CASSLVGGAGNEQFF	TGTGCCAGCAGCTTAGTGGGCGGGGCCGGCAATGAGCAGTTCTTC
.	TRBV11-3	14	.	TRBJ2-7	CASSLEAGAAEQYF	TGTGCCAGCAGCTTAGAGGCAGGGGCGGCGGAGCAGTACTTC
.	TRBV27	15	.	TRBJ2-7	CASSRRRLQTYEQYF	TGTGCCAGCAGTCGCCGACGACTACAGACCTACGAGCAGTACTTC
.	TRBV5-5	19	.	TRBJ1-3	CASRPWRQPPWYSGNTIYF	TGTGCCAGCAGACCGTGGCGGCAGCCTCCTTGGTACTCTGGAAACACCATATATTTT
.	TRBV7-9	17	.	TRBJ1-6	CASSFSSGAGGNSPLHF	TGTGCCAGCAGCTTTAGTTCTGGGGCTGGGGGTAATTCACCCCTCCACTTT
.	TRBV13	14	.	TRBJ1-2	CASRDYLDTYGYTF	TGTGCCAGCAGAGATTACCTGGACACGTATGGCTACACCTTC
.	TRBV7-3	15	.	TRBJ1-1	CASSLIGGSDTEAFF	TGTGCCAGCAGCTTAATTGGGGGATCGGACACTGAAGCTTTCTTT
TRBD2	TRBV27	18	.	TRBJ2-6	CASSATGTSGPGANVLTF	TGTGCCAGCAGTGCAACCGGGACTAGCGGCCCAGGGGCCAACGTCCTGACTTTC
.	TRBV7-9	14	.	TRBJ2-3	CASTQPVVVDTQYF	TGTGCCAGCACCCAGCCGGTAGTCGTAGATACGCAGTATTTT
TRBD1	TRBV7-9	14	.	TRBJ1-2	CASSSIGTAYGYTF	TGTGCCAGCAGCTCAATCGGGACAGCCTATGGCTACACCTTC
.	TRBV6-5	14	.	TRBJ1-4	CASSYRGTNEKLFF	TGTGCCAGCAGTTACAGGGGAACTAATGAAAAACTGTTTTTT
TRBD2	TRBV6-1	16	few	TRBJ2-2	CASSDWPSGGDLELFF	TGTGCCAGCAGTGATTGGCCTAGCGGGGGGGATTTGGAGCTGTTTTTT
TRBD2	TRBV11-2	16	.	TRBJ2-7	CASSFTTSGPTYEQYF	TGTGCCAGCAGCTTTACGACTAGCGGACCTACCTACGAGCAGTACTTC
.	TRBV2	12	.	TRBJ2-2	CASSVGGGELFF	TGTGCCAGCAGTGTGGGAGGCGGGGAGCTGTTTTTT
TRBD1	TRBV30	14	.	TRBJ1-1	CAWSQTGQGCRAFF	TGTGCCTGGAGCCAGACGGGACAGGGTTGTCGCGCTTTCTTT
TRBD1	TRBV7-9	16	.	TRBJ1-2	CASSLNPGGTNYGYTF	TGTGCCAGCAGCTTAAACCCAGGGGGAACTAACTATGGCTACACCTTC
TRBD1	TRBV14	15	.	TRBJ2-5	CASSRTGGFRETQYF	TGTGCCAGCAGCCGAACAGGGGGCTTTAGGGAGACCCAGTACTTC
.	TRBV5-4	12	.	TRBJ2-3	CASSDTTDTQYF	TGTGCCAGCAGCGATACCACAGATACGCAGTATTTT
TRBD1	TRBV7-9	16	.	TRBJ2-7	CASSSSTGALSYEQYF	TGTGCCAGCAGCTCTTCGACAGGGGCCTTATCCTACGAGCAGTACTTC
.	TRBV5-7	17	few	TRBJ1-2	CASSLVPDGRLVGGYTF	TGTGCCAGCAGCTTGGTTCCGGACGGTCGGTTGGTGGGCGGCTACACCTTC
TRBD1	TRBV9	15	.	TRBJ2-7	CASSVGQGESYEQYF	TGTGCCAGCAGCGTAGGACAGGGGGAGTCCTACGAGCAGTACTTC